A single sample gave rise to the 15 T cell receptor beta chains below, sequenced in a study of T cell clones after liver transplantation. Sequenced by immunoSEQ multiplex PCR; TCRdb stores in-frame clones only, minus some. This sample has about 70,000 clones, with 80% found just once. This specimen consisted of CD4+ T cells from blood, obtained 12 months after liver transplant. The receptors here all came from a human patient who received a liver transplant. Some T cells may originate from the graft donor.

The CDR3 here is CASSLAGTGVTDTQYF. The CDR3 DNA is TGTGCCAGCAGCTTAGCGGGAACAGGGGTGACAGATACGCAGTATTTT. The V gene is TRBV11-1, the J gene TRBJ2-3, with 7 bases aligning to TRBD1. There are 16 residues in the CDR3. Germline V gene data show CDR1 as SGHAT and CDR2 as FQDESV (reference sequence). V shed 0 bases and J 3 bases; nucleotides not matched to a gene: 6.

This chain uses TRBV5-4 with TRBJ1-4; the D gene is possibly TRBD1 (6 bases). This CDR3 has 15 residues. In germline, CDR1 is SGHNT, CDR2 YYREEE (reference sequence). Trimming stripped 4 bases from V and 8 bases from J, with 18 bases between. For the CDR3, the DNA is TGTGCCAGCAGCACCTACAGGGCAGGAGGGGAAAAACTGTTTTTT. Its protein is CASSTYRAGGEKLFF.

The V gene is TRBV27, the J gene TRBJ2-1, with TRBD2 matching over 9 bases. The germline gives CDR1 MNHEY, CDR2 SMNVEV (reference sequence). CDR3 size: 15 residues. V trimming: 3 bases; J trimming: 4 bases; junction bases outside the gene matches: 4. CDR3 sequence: CASSLRAGGYNEQFF. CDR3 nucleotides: TGTGCCAGCAGTTTGAGGGCGGGAGGGTACAATGAGCAGTTCTTC.

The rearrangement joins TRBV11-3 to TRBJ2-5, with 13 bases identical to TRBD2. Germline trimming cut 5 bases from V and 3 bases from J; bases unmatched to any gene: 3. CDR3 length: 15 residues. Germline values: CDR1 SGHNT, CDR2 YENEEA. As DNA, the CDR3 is TGTGCCAGCAGCCCCGGACTAGCGGGAGAAGAGACCCAGTACTTC. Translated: CASSPGLAGEETQYF.

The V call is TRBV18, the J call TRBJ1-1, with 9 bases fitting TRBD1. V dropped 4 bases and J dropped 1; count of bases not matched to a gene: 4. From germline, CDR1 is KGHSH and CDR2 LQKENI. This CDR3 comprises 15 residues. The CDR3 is CASSLGQGKNTEAFF. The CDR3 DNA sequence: TGTGCCAGCTCACTGGGACAGGGAAAGAACACTGAAGCTTTCTTT. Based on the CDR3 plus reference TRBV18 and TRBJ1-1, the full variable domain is NAGVMQNPRHLVRRRGQEARLRCSPMKGHSHVYWYRQLPEEGLKFMVYLQKENIIDESGMPKERFSAEFPKEGPSILRIQQVVRGDSAAYFCASSLGQGKNTEAFFGQGTRLTVV.

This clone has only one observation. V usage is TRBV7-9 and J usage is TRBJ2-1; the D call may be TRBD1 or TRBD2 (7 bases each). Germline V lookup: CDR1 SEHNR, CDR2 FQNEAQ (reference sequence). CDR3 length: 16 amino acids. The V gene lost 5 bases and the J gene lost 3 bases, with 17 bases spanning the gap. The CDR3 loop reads CASSPPGGQLYNEQFF. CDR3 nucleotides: TGTGCCAGCAGCCCCCCGGGGGGACAGCTCTACAATGAGCAGTTCTTC.

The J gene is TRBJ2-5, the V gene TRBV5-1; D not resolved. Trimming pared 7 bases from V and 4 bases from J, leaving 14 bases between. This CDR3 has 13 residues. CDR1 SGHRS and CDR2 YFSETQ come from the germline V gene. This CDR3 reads CASASGVRETQYF. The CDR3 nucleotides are TGCGCCAGCGCATCGGGCGTTCGAGAGACCCAGTACTTC.

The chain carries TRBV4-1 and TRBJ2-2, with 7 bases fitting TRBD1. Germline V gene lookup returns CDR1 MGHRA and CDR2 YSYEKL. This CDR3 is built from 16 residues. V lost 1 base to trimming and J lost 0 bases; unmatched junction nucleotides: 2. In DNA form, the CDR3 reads TGCGCCAGCAGCCAAGTGGGGACAGCGAACACCGGGGAGCTGTTTTTT. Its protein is CASSQVGTANTGELFF.

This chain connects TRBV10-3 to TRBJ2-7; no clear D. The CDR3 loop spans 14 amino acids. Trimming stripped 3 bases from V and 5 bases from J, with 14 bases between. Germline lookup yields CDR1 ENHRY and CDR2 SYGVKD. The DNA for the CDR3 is TGTGCCATCAGTGATAATTCGTTCTACCACGAGCAGTACTTC. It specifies CAISDNSFYHEQYF.

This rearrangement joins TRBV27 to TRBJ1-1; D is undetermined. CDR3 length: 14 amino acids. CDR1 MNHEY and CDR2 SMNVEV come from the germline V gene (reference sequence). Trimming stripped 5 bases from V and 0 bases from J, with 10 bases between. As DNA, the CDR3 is TGTGCCAGCAGTAGAGACACCATGAACACTGAAGCTTTCTTT. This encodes CASSRDTMNTEAFF.

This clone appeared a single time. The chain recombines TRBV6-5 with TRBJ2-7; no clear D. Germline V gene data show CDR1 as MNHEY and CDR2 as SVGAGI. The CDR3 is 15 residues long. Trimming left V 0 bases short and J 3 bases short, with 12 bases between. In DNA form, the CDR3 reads TGTGCCAGCAGTTACTCGGGCCAGGAGCTCTACGAGCAGTACTTC. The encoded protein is CASSYSGQELYEQYF.

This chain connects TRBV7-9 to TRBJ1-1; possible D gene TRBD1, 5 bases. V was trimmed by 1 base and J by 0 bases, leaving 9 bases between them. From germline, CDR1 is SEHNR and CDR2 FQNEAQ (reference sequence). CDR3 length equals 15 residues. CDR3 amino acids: CASSLGGTLNTEAFF. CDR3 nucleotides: TGTGCCAGCAGCTTAGGGGGGACCCTGAACACTGAAGCTTTCTTT.

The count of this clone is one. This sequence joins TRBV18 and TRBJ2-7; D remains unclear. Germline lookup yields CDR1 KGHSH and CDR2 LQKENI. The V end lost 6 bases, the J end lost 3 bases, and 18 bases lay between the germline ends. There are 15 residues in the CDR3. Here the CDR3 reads CASSWTYSPGYEQYF. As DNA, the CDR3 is TGTGCCAGCTCTTGGACCTACTCCCCGGGCTACGAGCAGTACTTC.

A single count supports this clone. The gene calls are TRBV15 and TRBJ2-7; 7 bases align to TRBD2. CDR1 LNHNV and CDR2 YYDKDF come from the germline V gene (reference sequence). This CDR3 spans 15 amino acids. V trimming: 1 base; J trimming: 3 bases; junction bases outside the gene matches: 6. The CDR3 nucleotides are TGTGCCACCAGCAGAGCTCTCAGGACTAGCTACGAGCAGTACTTC. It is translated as CATSRALRTSYEQYF.

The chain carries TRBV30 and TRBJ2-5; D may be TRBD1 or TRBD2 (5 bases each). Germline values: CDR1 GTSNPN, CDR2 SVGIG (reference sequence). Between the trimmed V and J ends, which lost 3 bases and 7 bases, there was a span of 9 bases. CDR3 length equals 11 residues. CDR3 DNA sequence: TGTGCCTGGAGCGGGACGGGGACCCAGTACTTC. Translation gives CAWSGTGTQYF.